The 10 T cell receptor beta chains listed next were all sequenced from one sample in a study of neoadjuvant nivolumab and ipilimumab in lung cancer. The data were produced by immunoSEQ multiplex PCR, yet TCRdb's version contains in-frame clones alone and is incomplete. The sample shows 4,000 or so clones, roughly 76% of them seen only once. Material: normal lung tissue adjacent to the tumor, obtained after neoadjuvant nivolumab, alone or with ipilimumab, at or shortly before surgery. The receptors derive from an adult with non-small cell lung cancer. Some clones in this sample may be carry-over from other donors' samples.

The chain recombines TRBV7-9 with TRBJ2-1; D not certain. Between the trimmed V and J ends, which lost 4 bases and 0 bases, there was a span of 7 bases. The length of the CDR3 is 14 residues. Germline CDR1 is SEHNR and CDR2 is FQNEAQ (reference sequence). The CDR3 sequence: CASSWASSYNEQFF. The CDR3 DNA sequence: TGTGCCAGCAGCTGGGCTAGCTCCTACAATGAGCAGTTCTTC.

V is TRBV13 and J is TRBJ2-1; perhaps TRBD2 as D (6 bases). Germline CDR1 and CDR2: PRHDT and FYEKMQ (reference sequence). The CDR3 length is 15 residues. Trimming stripped 3 bases from V and 7 bases from J, with 16 bases between. In nucleotides, the CDR3 is TGTGCCAGCAGCTTGGTCCCAGCAGGGAGGAATGAGCAGTTCTTC. Encoded protein: CASSLVPAGRNEQFF.

The CDR3 is CASRGGLAVSYNEQFF. CDR3 in DNA: TGCGCCAGCAGGGGGGGTCTAGCGGTGTCCTACAATGAGCAGTTCTTC. This chain links TRBV5-1 with TRBJ2-1, with 7 bases that match TRBD2. V gave up 5 bases and J gave up 1 base; unmatched junction bases: 9. This CDR3 region has 16 residues. Germline V gene data show CDR1 as SGHRS and CDR2 as YFSETQ.

This chain uses TRBV6-5 with TRBJ1-5; D unclear. This CDR3 has 14 residues. The V end lost 6 bases, the J end lost 2 bases, and 11 bases lay between the germline ends. The V gene's germline CDR1 is MNHEY and CDR2 SVGAGI. The CDR3 sequence: CASRKRTGNQPQHF. The CDR3 bases are TGTGCCAGCAGAAAGAGGACGGGCAATCAGCCCCAGCATTTT.

The chain is built from TRBV7-9 and TRBJ2-7; possible D gene TRBD2, 5 bases. Germline CDR1 and CDR2: SEHNR and FQNEAQ (reference sequence). There are 13 residues in the CDR3. Trimming left V 8 bases short and J 3 bases short, with 14 bases between. The CDR3 loop reads CASSLGERYEQYF. The CDR3 nucleotides are TGTGCCAGCTCCTTGGGAGAACGCTACGAGCAGTACTTC.

The chain uses TRBV6-6 and TRBJ2-1; no definite D call. V was cut by 2 bases and J by 9 bases, with 2 bases left in between. CDR1 and CDR2 from the germline V gene are MNHNY and SVGAGI (reference sequence). The CDR3 has 10 residues. As DNA, the CDR3 is TGTGCCAGCAGTTACCCTGAGCAGTTCTTC. Residues: CASSYPEQFF.

The J gene is TRBJ2-3, the V gene TRBV5-8; TRBD1 agrees at 8 bases. Germline trimming cut 4 bases from V and 2 bases from J; bases unmatched to any gene: 6. This CDR3 is 15 amino acids long. Germline values: CDR1 SGHTS, CDR2 YDEGEE. The CDR3 sequence: CASSEGQGITDTQYF. Written as DNA, the CDR3 is TGTGCCAGCAGCGAAGGACAGGGCATCACAGATACGCAGTATTTT.

The chain carries TRBV11-3 and TRBJ2-7; D might be TRBD2 (5 bases). CDR1 is SGHNT and CDR2 is YENEEA in the germline V gene. The CDR3 has 15 residues. V shed 4 bases and J shed 1 base, with 14 bases lying between them. CDR3 nucleotides: TGTGCCAGCAGCTCCCTTAGCGCGAATTCCTACGAGCAGTACTTC. This encodes CASSSLSANSYEQYF.

V is TRBV14 and J is TRBJ2-1; D perhaps matches TRBD2 (5 bases). V lost 3 bases to trimming and J lost 8 bases, with 11 bases between them. The CDR3 has 13 amino acids. The germline V gene encodes CDR1 SGHDN and CDR2 FVKESK. The CDR3 region has the DNA TGTGCCAGCAGCCAGATTCCGAGGGATGAGCAGTTCTTC. Its protein product is CASSQIPRDEQFF. Supplemented by reference TRBV14 and TRBJ2-1, the full variable domain reads EAGVTQFPSHSVIEKGQTVTLRCDPISGHDNLYWYRRVMGKEIKFLLHFVKESKQDESGMPNNRFLAERTGGTYSTLKVQPAELEDSGVYFCASSQIPRDEQFFGPGTRLTVL.

The genes are TRBV19 and TRBJ2-7, with 7 bases that match TRBD2. The length of the CDR3 is 17 residues. Trimming at V came to 1 base and at J to 0 bases, leaving 9 bases not matched to a gene. Germline V gene data show CDR1 as LNHDA and CDR2 as SQIVND (reference sequence). CDR3 amino acids: CASSIATSSLSSYEQYF. As DNA, the CDR3 is TGTGCCAGTAGTATAGCGACTAGCAGTTTGAGCTCCTACGAGCAGTACTTC.